This T cell receptor beta chain emerged from a study of blood T cell repertoires in COVID-19 (dated by TCRdb to about 2020). With respect to the entire study: The collaborator samples originated in the United States, Italy and Spain and spanned the acute and convalescent phases of COVID-19. The material from the prospective study consisted of cDNA or gDNA derived from T cells, B-cell-depleted T cells, or PBMCs. The dataset comprised deeply sampled blood TCRbeta repertoires from subjects exposed to, actively infected with, or recovered from COVID-19. The repertoires were made available in a free public database intended to serve as a resource for research on the immune response to SARS-CoV-2. Samples were obtained from the ongoing ImmuneRACE study (first 160 participants) and from 1,254 subjects provided by 6 global collaborators. Nearly every sample came with metadata listing a de-identified subject ID, COVID-19 status, age in years and sex. HLA class I and class II types, where available, came from metadata supplied by the sample provider rather than from assay-based typing. Findings and caveats that apply to the study as a whole: Clinical and demographic metadata were provided uncurated, with the amount varying by source and participant.

Concerning this clone: Its recognized antigen is unknown. Base-call qualities are not available, and no considerably larger clone is one nucleotide away.

The cysteine opens and the phenylalanine closes a CDR3 of 18 amino acids. Only the CDR3 part of the read is kept: 54 bases, read in frame from the first base. Trimmed from V: 5 bases; trimmed from J: 5 bases; junction bases lacking a gene match: 10. The germline V gene yields SGHTA for CDR1 and FQGTGA for CDR2. The immunoSEQ Assay, a bias-controlled multiplex PCR, was used to amplify TCRbeta CDR3 regions from genomic DNA. In the authors' own workflow: Within the assay, amplification of reference gene primers was used to estimate how many nucleated cells each sample contained. To quantify the absolute abundance of each unique TCRbeta CDR3 rearrangement, sequence reads were collapsed and filtered. For each sample, productive Simpson clonality was calculated as the square root of Simpson's diversity index across productive rearrangements. The immuneACCESS repertoire file appears here via TCRdb, limited to in-frame rearrangements. These files lack a portion of the clones; in checked studies, under half of the deficit traces to unresolved V genes, and the cause of the others is not known. That table gives V, J and clone size, and the DNA gave D and trimming. Across this sample there are over 100,000 clones, with about 90% seen only once. About 2.5% of the sample belongs to the ten largest clones.

The collaborating institutions used their own protocols to collect whole blood in K2EDTA tubes. For TCRbeta analysis, collaborator samples were shipped as frozen whole blood, as isolated PBMCs, or as DNA extracted from either sample type. Here the chain combines TRBV7-3 and TRBJ2-2, and 14 junctional nucleotides match TRBD2. The receptor's source is a man aged 50 to 59 with active COVID-19. Sequencing was done on a sample of peripheral blood. The CDR3 region: CASSPRGLAGAGTGELFF. The nucleotides read TGTGCCAGCAGCCCCAGGGGACTAGCGGGGGCGGGGACCGGGGAGCTGTTTTTT.